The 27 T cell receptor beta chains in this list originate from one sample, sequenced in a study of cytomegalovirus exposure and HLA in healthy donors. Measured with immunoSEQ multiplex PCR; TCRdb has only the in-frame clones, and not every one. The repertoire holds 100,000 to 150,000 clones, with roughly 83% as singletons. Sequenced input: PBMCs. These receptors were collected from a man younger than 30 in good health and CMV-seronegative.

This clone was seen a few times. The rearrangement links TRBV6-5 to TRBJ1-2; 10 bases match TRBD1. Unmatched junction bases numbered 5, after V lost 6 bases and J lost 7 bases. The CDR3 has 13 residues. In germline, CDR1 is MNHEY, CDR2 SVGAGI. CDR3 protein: CASRRQGALGYTF. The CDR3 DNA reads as TGTGCCAGCAGACGACAGGGGGCGCTTGGCTACACCTTC.

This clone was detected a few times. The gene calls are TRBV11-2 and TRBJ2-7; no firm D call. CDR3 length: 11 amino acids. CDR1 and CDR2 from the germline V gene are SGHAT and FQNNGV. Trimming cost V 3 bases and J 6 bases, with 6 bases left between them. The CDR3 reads CASSFSGEQYF. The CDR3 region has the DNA TGTGCCAGCAGCTTTAGTGGCGAGCAGTACTTC.

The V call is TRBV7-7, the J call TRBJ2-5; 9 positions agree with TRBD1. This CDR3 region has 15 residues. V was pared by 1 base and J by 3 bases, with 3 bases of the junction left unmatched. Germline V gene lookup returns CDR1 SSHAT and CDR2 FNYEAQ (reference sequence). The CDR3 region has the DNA TGTGCCAGCAGCTTAGTGGACAGGGGTGAAGAGACCCAGTACTTC. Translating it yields CASSLVDRGEETQYF.

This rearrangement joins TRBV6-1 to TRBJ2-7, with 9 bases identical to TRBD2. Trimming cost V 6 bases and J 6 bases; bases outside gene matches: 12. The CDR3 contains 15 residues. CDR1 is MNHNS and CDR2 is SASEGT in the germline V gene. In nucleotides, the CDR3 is TGTGCCAGCAGCCCGGGGACTAGCACCTGGGGCGAGCAGTACTTC. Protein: CASSPGTSTWGEQYF.

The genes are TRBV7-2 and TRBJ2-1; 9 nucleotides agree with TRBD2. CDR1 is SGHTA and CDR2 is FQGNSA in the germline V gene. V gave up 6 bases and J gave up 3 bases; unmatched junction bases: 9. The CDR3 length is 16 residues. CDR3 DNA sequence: TGTGCCAGCAGATTTGCAACTAGCGGGTACTACAATGAGCAGTTCTTC. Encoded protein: CASRFATSGYYNEQFF.

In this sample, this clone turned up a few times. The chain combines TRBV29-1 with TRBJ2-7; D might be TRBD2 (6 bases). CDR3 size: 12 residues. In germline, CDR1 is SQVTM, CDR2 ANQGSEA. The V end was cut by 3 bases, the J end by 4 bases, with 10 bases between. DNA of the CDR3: TGCAGCGTTGACGGAGGGACGTACGAGCAGTACTTC. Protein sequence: CSVDGGTYEQYF.

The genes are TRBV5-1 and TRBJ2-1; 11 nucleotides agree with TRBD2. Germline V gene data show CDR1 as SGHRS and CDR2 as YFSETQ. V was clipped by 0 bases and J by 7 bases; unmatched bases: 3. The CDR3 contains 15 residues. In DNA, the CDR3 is TGCGCCAGCAGCTTGGATCTAGCGGGGGGTAATGAGCAGTTCTTC. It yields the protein CASSLDLAGGNEQFF. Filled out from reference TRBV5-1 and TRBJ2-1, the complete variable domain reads KAGVTQTPRYLIKTRGQQVTLSCSPISGHRSVSWYQQTPGQGLQFLFEYFSETQRNKGNFPGRFSGRQFSNSRSEMNVSTLELGDSALYLCASSLDLAGGNEQFFGPGTRLTVL.

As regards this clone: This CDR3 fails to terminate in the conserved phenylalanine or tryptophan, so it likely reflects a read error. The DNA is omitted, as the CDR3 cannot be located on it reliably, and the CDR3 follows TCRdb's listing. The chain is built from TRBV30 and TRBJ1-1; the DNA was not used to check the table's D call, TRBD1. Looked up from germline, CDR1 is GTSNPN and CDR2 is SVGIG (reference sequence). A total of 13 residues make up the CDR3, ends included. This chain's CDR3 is CAWSVSPAGKLWL.

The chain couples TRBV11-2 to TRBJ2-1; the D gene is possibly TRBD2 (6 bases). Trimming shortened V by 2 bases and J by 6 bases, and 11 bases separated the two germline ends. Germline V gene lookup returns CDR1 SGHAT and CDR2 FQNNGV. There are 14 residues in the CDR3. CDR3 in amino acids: CASSLPGLLNEQFF. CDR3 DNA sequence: TGTGCCAGCAGCTTACCCGGACTACTCAATGAGCAGTTCTTC.

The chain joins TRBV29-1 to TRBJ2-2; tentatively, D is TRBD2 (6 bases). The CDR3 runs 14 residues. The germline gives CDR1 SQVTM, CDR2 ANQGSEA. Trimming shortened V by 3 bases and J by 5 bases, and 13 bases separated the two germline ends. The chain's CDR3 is CSVDGGLRTGELFF. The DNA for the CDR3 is TGCAGCGTTGACGGGGGACTGCGAACCGGGGAGCTGTTTTTT.

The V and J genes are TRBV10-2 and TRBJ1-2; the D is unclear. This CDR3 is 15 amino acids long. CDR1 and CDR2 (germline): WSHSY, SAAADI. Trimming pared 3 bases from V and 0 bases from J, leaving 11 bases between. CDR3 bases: TGCGCCAGCAGTGATGGAAGCAGGTCTAACTATGGCTACACCTTC. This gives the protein CASSDGSRSNYGYTF.

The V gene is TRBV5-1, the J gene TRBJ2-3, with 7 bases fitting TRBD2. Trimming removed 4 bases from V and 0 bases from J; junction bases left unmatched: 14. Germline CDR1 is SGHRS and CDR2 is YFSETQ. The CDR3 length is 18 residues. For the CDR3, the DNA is TGCGCCAGCAGCGCGCCTAGCGGAGGTAAAGCTAGCACAGATACGCAGTATTTT. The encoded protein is CASSAPSGGKASTDTQYF.

The CDR3 is CASSSGQGYNEQFF. CDR3 coding DNA: TGTGCCAGCAGCTCGGGACAGGGCTACAATGAGCAGTTCTTC. The chain recombines TRBV7-9 with TRBJ2-1; TRBD1 matches 9 bases. V gave up 4 bases and J gave up 3 bases; unmatched junction bases: 1. The CDR3 spans 14 residues. Germline lookup yields CDR1 SEHNR and CDR2 FQNEAQ (reference sequence).

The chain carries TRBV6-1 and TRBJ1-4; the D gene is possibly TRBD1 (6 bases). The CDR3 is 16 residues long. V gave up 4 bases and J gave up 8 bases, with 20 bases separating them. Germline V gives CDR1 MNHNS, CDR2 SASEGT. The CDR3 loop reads CASSGALGHKREKLFF. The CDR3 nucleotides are TGTGCCAGCAGTGGAGCCTTGGGACACAAAAGGGAAAAACTGTTTTTT.

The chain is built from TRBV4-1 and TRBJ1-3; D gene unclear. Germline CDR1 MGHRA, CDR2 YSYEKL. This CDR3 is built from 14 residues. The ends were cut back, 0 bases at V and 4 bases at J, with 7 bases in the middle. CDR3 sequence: CASSQDEVGNTIYF. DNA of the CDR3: TGCGCCAGCAGCCAAGATGAGGTGGGAAACACCATATATTTT.

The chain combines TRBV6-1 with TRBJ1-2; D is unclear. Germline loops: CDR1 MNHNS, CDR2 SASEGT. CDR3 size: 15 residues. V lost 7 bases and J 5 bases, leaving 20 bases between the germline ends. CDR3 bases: TGTGCCAGCATCGGGTCGGAAGGTGTTCGGTATGGCTACACCTTC. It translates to CASIGSEGVRYGYTF.

CDR3 coding DNA: TGTGCCAGCAGCCTCCGGGACAGGGGTGCTTCTGGGGCCAACGTCCTGACTTTC. Its protein is CASSLRDRGASGANVLTF. The genes are TRBV7-8 and TRBJ2-6; 10 bases align to TRBD1. The V segment lost 5 bases and the J segment 1 base; nucleotides outside the gene matches: 8. Germline-derived CDR1 and CDR2 are SGHVS and FQNEAQ. CDR3 length: 18 amino acids.

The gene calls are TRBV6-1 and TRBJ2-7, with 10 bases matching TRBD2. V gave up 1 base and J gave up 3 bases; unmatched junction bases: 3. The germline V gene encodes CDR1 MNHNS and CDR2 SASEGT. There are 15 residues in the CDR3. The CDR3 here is CASSEESGGGYEQYF. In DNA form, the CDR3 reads TGTGCCAGCAGTGAAGAAAGCGGGGGGGGCTACGAGCAGTACTTC.

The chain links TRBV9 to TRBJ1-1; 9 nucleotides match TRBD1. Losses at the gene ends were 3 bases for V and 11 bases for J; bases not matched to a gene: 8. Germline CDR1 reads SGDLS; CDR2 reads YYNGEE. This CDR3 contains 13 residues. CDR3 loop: CASSAQDRGLAFF. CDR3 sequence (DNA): TGTGCCAGCAGCGCTCAGGACAGGGGTTTGGCTTTCTTT.

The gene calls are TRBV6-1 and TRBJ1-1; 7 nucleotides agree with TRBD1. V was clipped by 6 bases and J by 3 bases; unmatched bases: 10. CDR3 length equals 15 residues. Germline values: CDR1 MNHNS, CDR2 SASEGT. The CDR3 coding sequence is TGTGCCAGCAGGGATTTTACTACAGGGGACACTGAAGCTTTCTTT. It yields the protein CASRDFTTGDTEAFF.

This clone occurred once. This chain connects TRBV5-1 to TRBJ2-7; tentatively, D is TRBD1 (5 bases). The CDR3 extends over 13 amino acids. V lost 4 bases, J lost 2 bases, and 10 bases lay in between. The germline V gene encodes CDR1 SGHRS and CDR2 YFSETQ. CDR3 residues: CASSRTDTYEQYF. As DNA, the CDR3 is TGCGCCAGCAGCCGAACGGACACCTACGAGCAGTACTTC.

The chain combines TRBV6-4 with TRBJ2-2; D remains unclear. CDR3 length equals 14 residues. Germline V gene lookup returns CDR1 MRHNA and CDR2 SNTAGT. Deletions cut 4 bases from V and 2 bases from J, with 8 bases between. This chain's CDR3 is CASSASFNTGELFF. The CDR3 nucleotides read TGTGCCAGCAGTGCGAGCTTTAACACCGGGGAGCTGTTTTTT.

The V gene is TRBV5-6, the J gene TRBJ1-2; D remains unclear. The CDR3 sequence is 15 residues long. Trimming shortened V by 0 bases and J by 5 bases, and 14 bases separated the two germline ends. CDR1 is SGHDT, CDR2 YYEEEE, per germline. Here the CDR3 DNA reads TGTGCCAGCAGCTTGGCGCGGAACTCGGGGTATGGCTACACCTTC. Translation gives CASSLARNSGYGYTF.

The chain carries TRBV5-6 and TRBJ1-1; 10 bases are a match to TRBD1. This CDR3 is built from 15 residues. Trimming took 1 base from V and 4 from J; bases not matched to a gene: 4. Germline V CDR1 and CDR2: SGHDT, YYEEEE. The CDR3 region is CASSLLGQGRTEAFF. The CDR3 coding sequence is TGTGCCAGCAGCTTGTTGGGACAGGGGCGCACTGAAGCTTTCTTT.

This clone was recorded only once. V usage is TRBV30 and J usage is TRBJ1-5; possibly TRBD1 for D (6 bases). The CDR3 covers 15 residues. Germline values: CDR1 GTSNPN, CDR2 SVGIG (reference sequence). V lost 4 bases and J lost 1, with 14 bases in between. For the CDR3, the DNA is TGTGCCTGGAAATACGGGCAGGGGAGCAATCAGCCCCAGCATTTT. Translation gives CAWKYGQGSNQPQHF.

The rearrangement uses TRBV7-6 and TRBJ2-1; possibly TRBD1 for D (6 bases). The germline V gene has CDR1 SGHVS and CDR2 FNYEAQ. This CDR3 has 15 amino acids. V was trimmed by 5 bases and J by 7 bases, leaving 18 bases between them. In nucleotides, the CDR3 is TGTGCCAGCAGCCTAGGGAAGGGGGACCGTAATGAGCAGTTCTTC. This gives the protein CASSLGKGDRNEQFF.

The CDR3 nucleotides read TGTGCCACACGCGGGACAGGGATGAACACTGAAGCTTTCTTT. Its translation is CATRGTGMNTEAFF. This chain uses TRBV30 with TRBJ1-1, with 9 bases aligning to TRBD1. The germline gives CDR1 GTSNPN, CDR2 SVGIG (reference sequence). The V gene end was trimmed by 8 bases and the J gene end by 0 bases; junction bases not matched to a gene: 7. The CDR3 sequence is 14 residues long.